The 24 T cell receptor beta chains below all came from one sample that was sequenced in a study of T cell responses to AZD1222 COVID-19 vaccine. TCRdb's copy holds only in-frame clones and misses some; the assay was immunoSEQ multiplex PCR. The data show 90,000 to 120,000 clones, with 85% to 90% seen just once and 16% held by the top ten. The input for sequencing was peripheral blood, taken on day 0 of AZD1222 vaccination. The receptors were sampled from an adult in good health.

By frequency in the sample, this clone is medium-sized. CDR3 sequence: CASSPPWGGVGQPQHF. The CDR3 DNA is TGTGCCAGCAGCCCTCCCTGGGGGGGAGTGGGTCAGCCCCAGCATTTT. The chain has TRBV7-2 and TRBJ1-5; maybe TRBD1 (5 bases). This CDR3 comprises 16 residues. Between the trimmed V and J ends, which lost 5 bases and 6 bases, there was a span of 20 bases. Looked up from germline, CDR1 is SGHTA and CDR2 is FQGNSA. Complete variable domain (other parts from reference TRBV7-2 and TRBJ1-5): GAGVSQSPSNKVTEKGKDVELRCDPISGHTALYWYRQSLGQGLEFLIYFQGNSAPDKSGLPSDRFSAERTGGSVSTLTIQRTQQEDSAVYLCASSPPWGGVGQPQHFGDGTRLSIL.

The chain joins TRBV6-5 to TRBJ1-1; D gene unclear. This CDR3 is 14 amino acids long. Trimming stripped 6 bases from V and 5 bases from J, with 16 bases between. The germline V gene has CDR1 MNHEY and CDR2 SVGAGI. The CDR3 region has the DNA TGTGCCAGCAGCAGAGGCGGAATACGTACTGAAGCTTTCTTT. It yields the protein CASSRGGIRTEAFF.

The rearrangement links TRBV11-2 to TRBJ1-2; no clear D gene. The V end was cut by 0 bases, the J end by 4 bases, with 3 bases between. The CDR3 contains 12 residues. CDR1 and CDR2 from the germline V gene are SGHAT and FQNNGV. The CDR3 protein is CASSLDSYGYTF. The CDR3 region has the DNA TGTGCCAGCAGCTTAGACAGCTATGGCTACACCTTC.

V usage is TRBV5-4 and J usage is TRBJ1-1; 8 bases are a match to TRBD1. The CDR3 is made up of 15 amino acids. Germline V CDR1 and CDR2: SGHNT, YYREEE (reference sequence). Losses at the gene ends were 3 bases for V and 4 bases for J; bases not matched to a gene: 8. The CDR3, as DNA: TGTGCCAGCAGCTCGACAGGGGTGGCGGGCACTGAAGCTTTCTTT. Translated: CASSSTGVAGTEAFF.

This clone has just one count. This sample includes further DNA sequences coding for the same CDR3. The chain joins TRBV6-1 to TRBJ1-1, with D unresolved. The CDR3 loop spans 12 amino acids. Germline V gene data show CDR1 as MNHNS and CDR2 as SASEGT. Trimming removed 3 bases at V and 7 bases at J, with 9 bases between. CDR3 DNA: TGTGCCAGCAGTGATCGGAGAGGTGAAGCTTTCTTT. Translation: CASSDRRGEAFF.

This chain uses TRBV30 with TRBJ2-7; D is perhaps TRBD1 (5 bases). The germline CDR1 and CDR2 sequences are GTSNPN and SVGIG (reference sequence). V lost 0 bases and J lost 6, with 9 bases in between. This CDR3 has 12 residues. The CDR3 loop is CAWSVLQGEQYF. The DNA for the CDR3 is TGTGCCTGGAGTGTACTTCAGGGCGAGCAGTACTTC.

J is TRBJ1-2 and V is TRBV9, with 7 bases that match TRBD1. Germline trimming cut 3 bases from V and 4 bases from J; bases unmatched to any gene: 9. Germline CDR1 reads SGDLS; CDR2 reads YYNGEE. This CDR3 is 15 amino acids long. The CDR3 region is CASSAGQAPVYGYTF. CDR3 DNA sequence: TGTGCCAGCAGCGCCGGACAGGCGCCAGTCTATGGCTACACCTTC. Full variable domain (missing parts from reference TRBV9 and TRBJ1-2): DSGVTQTPKHLITATGQRVTLRCSPRSGDLSVYWYQQSLDQGLQFLIQYYNGEERAKGNILERFSAQQFPDLHSELNLSSLELGDSALYFCASSAGQAPVYGYTFGSGTRLTVV.

This rearrangement joins TRBV7-9 to TRBJ1-2; unclear D gene. The CDR3 contains 15 residues. V was shortened by 0 bases and J by 4 bases, with 12 bases between the two germline ends. CDR1 and CDR2 from the germline V gene are SEHNR and FQNEAQ (reference sequence). In DNA form, the CDR3 reads TGTGCCAGCAGCTTAGCGGGAGTTCCCATCTATGGCTACACCTTC. It codes for CASSLAGVPIYGYTF.

J is TRBJ2-7 and V is TRBV5-1, with TRBD1 as a possible D gene (5 bases). CDR3 length equals 17 residues. CDR1 and CDR2 from the germline V gene are SGHRS and YFSETQ. The ends were cut back, 1 base at V and 5 bases at J, with 22 bases in the middle. Here the CDR3 DNA reads TGCGCCAGCAGCTTGAGCGTAGGTGGTCAGGGTGGCGACGAGCAGTACTTC. Its translation: CASSLSVGGQGGDEQYF.

The V and J genes are TRBV6-5 and TRBJ1-2; 9 bases match TRBD1. Germline CDR1 MNHEY, CDR2 SVGAGI. There are 13 residues in the CDR3. J gave up 4 bases and V 6 bases, and 3 bases lay outside the gene matches. The CDR3 loop reads CASRRTGAYGYTF. The CDR3 bases are TGTGCCAGCAGACGGACAGGGGCCTATGGCTACACCTTC.

V is TRBV6-1 and J is TRBJ2-1; 8 nucleotides align to TRBD2. This CDR3 comprises 16 residues. Germline CDR1 reads MNHNS; CDR2 reads SASEGT. Trimming cost V 2 bases and J 8 bases; bases outside gene matches: 11. CDR3: CASSESRQRERYEQFF. CDR3 in DNA: TGTGCCAGCAGTGAAAGTAGGCAGCGGGAGCGCTATGAGCAGTTCTTC.

The chain uses TRBV18 and TRBJ2-7, with D possibly TRBD2 on 5 matching bases. Trimming shortened V by 8 bases and J by 0 bases, and 14 bases separated the two germline ends. CDR1 is KGHSH and CDR2 is LQKENI in the germline V gene. The CDR3 is 14 amino acids. This chain's CDR3 is CASQPVEGSYEQYF. The CDR3 nucleotides read TGTGCCAGCCAACCCGTCGAGGGCTCCTACGAGCAGTACTTC.

This chain uses TRBV24-1 with TRBJ1-1; the match to TRBD1 covers 7 bases. V gave up 4 bases and J gave up 12 bases; unmatched junction bases: 13. From germline, CDR1 is KGHDR and CDR2 SFDVKD. The CDR3 spans 14 residues. The CDR3 sequence is CATSDPWTGFGTFF. In DNA form, the CDR3 reads TGTGCCACCAGTGACCCCTGGACAGGATTTGGTACTTTCTTT.

The chain recombines TRBV10-3 with TRBJ1-1; TRBD1 is a possible D gene (5 bases). This CDR3 is built from 12 residues. V shed 11 bases and J shed 5 bases, with 15 bases lying between them. The V gene's germline CDR1 is ENHRY and CDR2 SYGVKD. This CDR3 is CASGGVSTEAFF. CDR3 in DNA: TGTGCCTCGGGGGGGGTATCGACTGAAGCTTTCTTT.

CDR3 coding DNA: TGTGCCAGCAGCTTTTCGGCATGGACTGAAGCTTTCTTT. Protein sequence: CASSFSAWTEAFF. V is TRBV11-2 and J is TRBJ1-1; D gene uncertain. In germline, CDR1 is SGHAT, CDR2 FQNNGV. The ends were cut back, 3 bases at V and 5 bases at J, with 10 bases in the middle. This CDR3 has 13 residues.

The V call is TRBV12-3 or TRBV12-4, the J call TRBJ2-3; TRBD2 matches 7 bases. The CDR3 sequence is 12 residues long. V trimming: 6 bases; J trimming: 5 bases; junction bases outside the gene matches: 2. CDR3 sequence: CASRPSGDTQYF. CDR3 in DNA: TGTGCCAGCAGACCTAGCGGAGATACGCAGTATTTT.

V usage is TRBV7-2 and J usage is TRBJ2-2; D gene uncertain. This CDR3 is built from 14 residues. Trimming pared 5 bases from V and 8 bases from J, leaving 15 bases between. Germline CDR1 is SGHTA and CDR2 is FQGNSA. The CDR3 DNA reads as TGTGCCAGCAGCGCCCGGGTCCGCAGGGGGGAGCTGTTTTTT. The encoded protein is CASSARVRRGELFF.

This rearrangement joins TRBV3-1 (or the pseudogene TRBV3-2) to TRBJ2-1; tentatively, D is TRBD2 (5 bases). Germline loops: CDR1 LGHDT, CDR2 YNNKEL (reference sequence). V was clipped by 0 bases and J by 4 bases, with 10 bases between them. This CDR3 contains 15 residues. The chain's CDR3 is CASSQDLRGYNEQFF. Written as DNA, the CDR3 is TGTGCCAGCAGCCAAGATCTACGAGGGTACAATGAGCAGTTCTTC.

V is TRBV5-1 and J is TRBJ1-5; 8 bases line up with TRBD1. V dropped 4 bases and J dropped 2; count of bases not matched to a gene: 2. The CDR3 spans 14 residues. Germline V gives CDR1 SGHRS, CDR2 YFSETQ. For the CDR3, the DNA is TGCGCCAGCAGCCCGGGACAGGGCAATCAGCCCCAGCATTTT. It translates to CASSPGQGNQPQHF. Full variable domain (rest looked up from reference TRBV5-1 and TRBJ1-5): KAGVTQTPRYLIKTRGQQVTLSCSPISGHRSVSWYQQTPGQGLQFLFEYFSETQRNKGNFPGRFSGRQFSNSRSEMNVSTLELGDSALYLCASSPGQGNQPQHFGDGTRLSIL.

The J gene is TRBJ1-3, the V gene TRBV29-1; possible D gene TRBD1, 6 bases. V lost 6 bases, J lost 0 bases, and 18 bases lay in between. Germline V CDR1 and CDR2: SQVTM, ANQGSEA. This CDR3 is built from 16 residues. The CDR3, as DNA: TGCAGCGTAGAGGAACAGGGAAGAGGCTCTGGAAACACCATATATTTT. Protein product: CSVEEQGRGSGNTIYF.

This clone is a singleton in its sample. The chain combines TRBV6-5 with TRBJ1-1; D may be TRBD1 (6 bases). CDR1 and CDR2 from the germline V gene are MNHEY and SVGAGI. Between the trimmed V and J ends, which lost 8 bases and 4 bases, there was a span of 14 bases. This CDR3 has 13 residues. The CDR3 region is CASGGEGGTEAFF. The CDR3 region has the DNA TGTGCCAGCGGGGGTGAAGGGGGCACTGAAGCTTTCTTT.

As to this clone: Other DNA sequences within the sample encode an identical CDR3. The chain uses TRBV12-3 or TRBV12-4 and TRBJ2-3, with D uncertain. The V gene lost 5 bases and the J gene lost 3 bases, with 3 bases spanning the gap. The CDR3 has 11 residues. The CDR3 region is CASSSTDTQYF. CDR3 in DNA: TGTGCCAGCAGTAGTACAGATACGCAGTATTTT.

This clone was detected only once. The V gene is TRBV9, the J gene TRBJ1-5; the match to TRBD1 covers 10 bases. This CDR3 is built from 15 residues. Germline CDR1 is SGDLS and CDR2 is YYNGEE. The V gene end was trimmed by 4 bases and the J gene end by 5 bases; junction bases not matched to a gene: 6. CDR3 protein: CASSPGQGGYQPQHF. The CDR3 DNA reads TGTGCCAGCAGCCCAGGACAGGGGGGATATCAGCCCCAGCATTTT.

The V and J genes are TRBV3-1 (or the pseudogene TRBV3-2) and TRBJ2-1, with 10 positions matching TRBD2. Germline V gives CDR1 LGHDT, CDR2 YNNKEL (reference sequence). V was pared by 0 bases and J by 9 bases, with 8 bases of the junction left unmatched. CDR3 size: 16 residues. The CDR3 region is CASSQDLAGATIEQFF. In DNA form, the CDR3 reads TGTGCCAGCAGCCAAGATCTAGCGGGGGCAACGATTGAGCAGTTCTTC.